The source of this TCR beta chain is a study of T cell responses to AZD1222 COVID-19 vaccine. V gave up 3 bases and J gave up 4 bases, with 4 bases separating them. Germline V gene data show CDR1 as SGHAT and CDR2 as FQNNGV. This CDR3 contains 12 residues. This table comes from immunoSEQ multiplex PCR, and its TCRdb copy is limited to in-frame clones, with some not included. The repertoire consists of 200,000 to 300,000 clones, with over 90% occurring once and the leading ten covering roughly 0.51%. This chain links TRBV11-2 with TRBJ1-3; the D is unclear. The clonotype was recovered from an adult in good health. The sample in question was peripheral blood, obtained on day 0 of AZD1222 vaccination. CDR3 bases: TGTGCCAGCAGCTTGGACGGAAACACCATATATTTT. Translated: CASSLDGNTIYF.